Listed here is a single T cell receptor beta chain. With a constant-region primer, TCR beta cDNA was made from 400 to 550 ng of total RNA. Researchers made the TCR beta libraries by running three nested multiplex PCR rounds with slightly modified ARM-PCR. Amplification in the first two PCR rounds was performed using TRBV1-TRBV30 forward primers and a C-beta reverse primer for approximately 10 cycles each. TCRdb fed the multiplex PCR reads into MiXCR, producing one record per CDR3 protein. The sample holds approximately 330,000 distinct CDR3 sequences; roughly 61% are singletons and the top ten take 6.5%. This sample was included in a study of tumor-infiltrating lymphocytes in primary liver carcinoma. The CDR3 is made up of 16 amino acids. The ends lost 0 bases at V and 2 bases at J; junction bases unmatched: 3. Germline values: CDR1 SGHDT, CDR2 YYEEEE. Blood RNA originated from unsorted whole blood, with germline DNA additionally extracted.

Sequenced input: peripheral blood. V is TRBV5-6 and J is TRBJ2-1; 9 bases line up with TRBD1. The receptor's source is a man aged 40-55 years with primary liver carcinoma and hepatitis B virus infection. The chain's CDR3 is CASSLARDRAYNEQFF. CDR3 coding DNA: TGTGCCAGCAGCTTGGCCAGGGACAGGGCCTACAATGAGCAGTTCTTC.